A single sample is the source of the 10 T cell receptor beta chains below, sequenced in a study of CD8 T cells in Susac syndrome. After extraction with the RNeasy kit, roughly 0.45 to 1 ug of the RNA was reverse transcribed using random hexamers. A single record per CDR3 protein comes from TCRdb applying MiXCR to the immunoSEQ multiplex PCR reads. Of 150,000 to 160,000 distinct CDR3 sequences detected, 85% to 95% appear once; the ten largest clones hold roughly 0.19%. The sequenced material came from CD8+ T cells from PBMCs. The origin of the receptors is a human donor with multiple sclerosis.

V is TRBV29-1 and J is TRBJ2-7, with 8 positions matching TRBD1. Per the germline V gene, CDR1 is SQVTM and CDR2 is ANQGSEA. The CDR3 is 13 amino acids. The V and J ends lost 4 bases and 2 bases, in that order; junction bases with no gene match: 4. CDR3 in amino acids: CSVATTGAYEQYF. The CDR3 DNA follows: TGCAGCGTTGCCACGACAGGGGCCTACGAGCAGTACTTC.

The V call is TRBV2, the J call TRBJ2-1; 11 bases agree with TRBD2. Trimming at V came to 6 bases and at J to 2 bases, leaving 9 bases not matched to a gene. Germline CDR1 is SNHLY and CDR2 is FYNNEI. The CDR3 is 17 amino acids. CDR3 region: CASRASGGRTPYNEQFF. The CDR3 DNA is TGTGCCAGCAGAGCTAGCGGGGGGCGTACCCCCTACAATGAGCAGTTCTTC.

The V and J genes are TRBV3-1 and TRBJ1-5; TRBD1 might be the D (5 bases). Looked up from germline, CDR1 is LGHDT and CDR2 is YNNKEL (reference sequence). Deletions cut 5 bases from V and 6 bases from J, with 14 bases between. The CDR3 is 14 residues long. The DNA for the CDR3 is TGTGCCAGCAGCGCGACAGCCGGGATTCAGCCCCAGCATTTT. It codes for CASSATAGIQPQHF.

V gene TRBV5-1 combines with J gene TRBJ2-7, with a tentative D call TRBD2 (6 bases). Germline V CDR1 and CDR2: SGHRS, YFSETQ. The CDR3 is made up of 15 amino acids. The ends were cut back, 0 bases at V and 7 bases at J, with 17 bases in the middle. The CDR3 nucleotides are TGCGCCAGCAGCTTGGATGGGGGACTCTCGGGGGAGCAGTACTTC. It codes for CASSLDGGLSGEQYF.

This clonotype appeared a single time. The chain carries TRBV9 and TRBJ1-1; D possibly corresponds to TRBD1 (6 bases). Germline CDR1 is SGDLS and CDR2 is YYNGEE. CDR3 length: 17 amino acids. Trimming took 0 bases from V and 3 from J, leaving 18 bases between them. The CDR3 DNA reads TGTGCCAGCAGCGTAGATCCCCCGACAGGTGGGCACACTGAAGCTTTCTTT. Amino acids: CASSVDPPTGGHTEAFF.

The chain links TRBV6-4 to TRBJ2-2; maybe TRBD1 (6 bases). CDR1 and CDR2 from the germline V gene are MRHNA and SNTAGT. Deletions cut 3 bases from V and 4 bases from J, with 12 bases between. This CDR3 spans 15 amino acids. CDR3 loop: CASSERGGATGELFF. The CDR3 DNA reads as TGTGCCAGCAGTGAAAGAGGGGGAGCCACCGGGGAGCTGTTTTTT.

The rearrangement uses TRBV5-1 and TRBJ1-2; TRBD1 agrees at 8 bases. J lost 6 bases, V lost 4 bases, and 11 bases had no gene match. CDR1 SGHRS and CDR2 YFSETQ come from the germline V gene. CDR3 size: 15 residues. DNA of the CDR3: TGCGCCAGCAGCCCGACTGACAGGGGACGCGATGGCTACACCTTC. It yields the protein CASSPTDRGRDGYTF.

This rearrangement joins TRBV4-1 to TRBJ2-1, with TRBD2 identical over 7 bases. The CDR3 consists of 15 residues. In germline, CDR1 is MGHRA, CDR2 YSYEKL. V was clipped by 2 bases and J by 4 bases; unmatched bases: 5. CDR3 DNA: TGCGCCAGCAGCCAACACTGGACTAGATACAATGAGCAGTTCTTC. As protein: CASSQHWTRYNEQFF.

The chain links TRBV27 to TRBJ2-3, with D tentatively TRBD1 or TRBD2 (6 bases each). The V end was cut by 6 bases, the J end by 3 bases, with 19 bases between. Germline CDR1 is MNHEY and CDR2 is SMNVEV (reference sequence). CDR3 length equals 16 residues. The CDR3 coding sequence is TGTGCCAGCAGCCCGAGGGTGGGGGGCAGAACAGATACGCAGTATTTT. Translated, it gives CASSPRVGGRTDTQYF.

The CDR3 bases are TGTGCCAGCAGCGTGGGGGGGGCTTCTAGCTCCTACGAGCAGTACTTC. Its translation: CASSVGGASSSYEQYF. This rearrangement joins TRBV9 to TRBJ2-7, with D maybe TRBD2 (7 bases). The CDR3 sequence is 16 residues long. Per the germline V gene, CDR1 is SGDLS and CDR2 is YYNGEE. Deletions cut 2 bases from V and 0 bases from J, with 15 bases between.